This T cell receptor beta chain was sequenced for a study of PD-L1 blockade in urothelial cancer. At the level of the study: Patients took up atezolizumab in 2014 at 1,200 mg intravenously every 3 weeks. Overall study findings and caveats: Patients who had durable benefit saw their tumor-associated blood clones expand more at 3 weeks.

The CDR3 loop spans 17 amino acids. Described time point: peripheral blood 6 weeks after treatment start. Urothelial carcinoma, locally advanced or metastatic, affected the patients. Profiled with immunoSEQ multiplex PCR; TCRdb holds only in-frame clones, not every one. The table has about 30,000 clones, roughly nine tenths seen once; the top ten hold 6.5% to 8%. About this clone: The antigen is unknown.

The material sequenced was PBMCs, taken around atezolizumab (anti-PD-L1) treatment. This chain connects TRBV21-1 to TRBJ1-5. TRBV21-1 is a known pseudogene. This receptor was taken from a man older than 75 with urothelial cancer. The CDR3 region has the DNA TGTGCCAGCAGCAAAAGGGCGGAGGGTTGGGGCAATCAGCCCCAGCATTTT. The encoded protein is CASSKRAEGWGNQPQHF.